This T cell receptor (beta chain) comes out of a study of Tregs in tolerant kidney transplant recipients (dated by TCRdb to between 2018 and 2021). Background on the whole study: TCRbeta sequencing was used in the study to identify donor-specific regulatory T cells before combined kidney and bone marrow transplantation, and the identified cells were then tracked after transplant. TCRbeta repertoire sequencing was used in 3 healthy controls to compare several ways of expanding Tregs specific for an allogeneic donor.

For TCRbeta CDR3 sequencing, genomic DNA was extracted from sorted cells using the QIAGEN DNeasy Blood and Tissue Kit. High-throughput TCRbeta CDR3 sequencing, which included PCR amplification with bias correction and internal controls, was done commercially through immunoSEQ. The study's processing was this. Unique productive TCRbeta sequences were defined by CDR3 nucleotide sequence where primers matched, and otherwise by CDR3 amino acid sequence together with Vbeta and Jbeta genes. Sorting error was corrected by removing sequences shared between sorted populations at a frequency ratio of 2:1 or less, and the remaining shared sequences were assigned to the higher population. Donor-reactive sequences were defined as at least 5-fold expanded in CFSE-low cells versus unstimulated cells, with frequency of at least 0.01% in CFSE-low cells. Jensen-Shannon divergence calculated on the top 100 TCRbeta sequences ranked by frequency was used to measure repertoire divergence. For samples with multiple sequencing runs, sorting error was corrected separately for each run before the runs were pooled. TCRdb obtained this table from immuneACCESS and retained in-frame rearrangements with V and J assigned. These tables miss some clones; where compared with another copy, unresolved V genes account for less than half of the shortfall, and the remainder is unexplained. D and trimming were read from the DNA, whereas the V and J calls and clone size are those reported in that table. This sample lists roughly 68,000 clones; roughly 84% were detected once. About 4.7% of the sample belongs to the ten largest clones.

Trimming removed 3 bases from V and 6 bases from J, leaving 12 bases between the germline ends. The CDR1 and CDR2 encoded by the germline V gene are SGHNT and YENEEA. Including cysteine and phenylalanine, the CDR3 has 14 amino acids. This entry keeps only the CDR3 DNA: 42 bases, framed from base 1. Unstimulated Tregs (CD4+CD25+CD127-), CD4+ non-Tregs (CD4+CD25-), CD4 and CD8 cells were FACS-sorted from thawed PBMCs. Healthy control blood was obtained either as purchased buffy coats or from healthy volunteers. Healthy control blood was separated into PBMCs by Ficoll density gradient and cryopreserved, and patient PBMCs were collected both before and after transplant. As concerns this clone: Its antigen remains undetermined. No quality values exist for individual bases; no much larger clone is one base distant.

The investigation overall reported the following: The most biologically relevant and donor-specific TCRbeta repertoire appeared to be identified by expanding Tregs with activated donor B cells. Although technical replication error seemed to be minimal, the question of biological reproducibility was not addressed directly. The study was limited by small patient numbers, and the findings need validation in larger populations and under other immunosuppression protocols.

Material for sequencing was CD4+ T cells from blood. The chain is made from TRBV11-3 and TRBJ2-1, with a tentative D gene TRBD2 over 5 matching bases. The TCR comes from a human donor in good health. The CDR3 is CASSFKDSLNEQFF. The sequenced DNA: TGTGCCAGCAGCTTTAAGGACTCCCTCAATGAGCAGTTCTTC.